The 8 T cell receptor beta chains listed next were all sequenced from one sample in a study of CD8 T cells in ankylosing spondylitis. Study-level results: Blood from ankylosing spondylitis patients appeared to carry a characteristic roughly 8-variant TCR beta motif.

These receptors lack a known antigen. TCRdb re-called the 5' RACE reads with MiXCR, one entry per CDR3 protein. The repertoire has more than 400,000 distinct CDR3 sequences, 5.3% of them found once; the top ten carry around 3.4%. The material sequenced was blood, either unsorted or a sorted T cell fraction (not recorded which). All receptors come from a male donor with ankylosing spondylitis.

This clonotype was counted many times. The V call is TRBV5-1, the J call TRBJ2-5; D gene ambiguous. The CDR3 contains 14 residues. With 4 bases removed from V and 2 bases from J, the gap between germline ends came to 12 bases. The germline gives CDR1 SGHRS, CDR2 YFSETQ. The CDR3: CASSGSATQETQYF. CDR3 in DNA: TGCGCCAGCAGCGGAAGCGCGACACAAGAGACCCAGTACTTC.

The genes are TRBV19 and TRBJ2-1; D uncertain. Germline assignment: CDR1 LNHDA and CDR2 SQIVND (reference sequence). V was trimmed by 7 bases and J by 6 bases, leaving 16 bases between them. This CDR3 region has 14 residues. The CDR3 DNA follows: TGTGCCAGTATCCCGGATCGAGACACCAATGAGCAGTTCTTC. This sequence encodes CASIPDRDTNEQFF.

Many counts were recorded for this clonotype. The chain uses TRBV7-8 and TRBJ2-1, with TRBD2 as a possible D gene (5 bases). V was clipped by 2 bases and J by 8 bases, with 16 bases between them. There are 15 residues in the CDR3. The germline V gene encodes CDR1 SGHVS and CDR2 FQNEAQ. CDR3 in amino acids: CASSLYDGRADEQFF. CDR3 DNA sequence: TGTGCCAGCAGCTTATATGACGGTAGAGCGGATGAGCAGTTCTTC.

The V call is TRBV20-1, the J call TRBJ2-1; no clear D. Germline CDR1 is DFQATT and CDR2 is SNEGSKA (reference sequence). This CDR3 has 15 residues. The V end was cut by 6 bases, the J end by 0 bases, with 15 bases between. The CDR3 sequence is CSAPVGRSSYNEQFF. The DNA of the CDR3 is TGCAGTGCACCCGTTGGGCGGAGCTCCTACAATGAGCAGTTCTTC.

This clonotype has at least ten counts. The genes are TRBV6-1 and TRBJ2-1; 7 positions match TRBD2. The germline V gene has CDR1 MNHNS and CDR2 SASEGT. This CDR3 has 15 residues. With V trimmed by 7 bases and J by 0 bases, 6 bases remained unmatched. The CDR3 loop reads CASIDGGSSYNEQFF. CDR3 nucleotide sequence: TGTGCCAGCATTGACGGGGGGAGCTCCTACAATGAGCAGTTCTTC.

This clonotype was picked up many times. The chain links TRBV4-2 to TRBJ2-3; D is possibly TRBD2 (6 bases). The CDR3 is 16 residues long. V dropped 1 base and J dropped 2 bases, with 13 bases sitting between them. CDR1 LGHNA and CDR2 YNFKEQ come from the germline V gene. The CDR3 sequence is CASSQAPGLITDTQYF. The CDR3 DNA sequence: TGTGCCAGCAGCCAAGCCCCGGGACTTATCACAGATACGCAGTATTTT.

This chain links TRBV3-1 with TRBJ1-2; D not certain. Germline assignment: CDR1 LGHDT and CDR2 YNNKEL (reference sequence). The CDR3 runs to 16 residues. V was pared by 4 bases and J by 4 bases, with 19 bases between. The CDR3 loop is CASSPNFGSSPYGYTF. As DNA, the CDR3 is TGTGCCAGCAGCCCCAACTTTGGGAGCTCGCCCTATGGCTACACCTTC.

At least ten counts were recorded for this clonotype. The chain carries TRBV9 and TRBJ2-7; a possible D gene is TRBD2 (6 bases). The CDR3 has 14 amino acids. CDR1 and CDR2 from the germline V gene are SGDLS and YYNGEE. Trimming removed 2 bases at V and 2 bases at J, with 11 bases between. The CDR3 bases are TGTGCCAGCAGCGTCGGGGGTCTAACCTACGAGCAGTACTTC. Protein: CASSVGGLTYEQYF.